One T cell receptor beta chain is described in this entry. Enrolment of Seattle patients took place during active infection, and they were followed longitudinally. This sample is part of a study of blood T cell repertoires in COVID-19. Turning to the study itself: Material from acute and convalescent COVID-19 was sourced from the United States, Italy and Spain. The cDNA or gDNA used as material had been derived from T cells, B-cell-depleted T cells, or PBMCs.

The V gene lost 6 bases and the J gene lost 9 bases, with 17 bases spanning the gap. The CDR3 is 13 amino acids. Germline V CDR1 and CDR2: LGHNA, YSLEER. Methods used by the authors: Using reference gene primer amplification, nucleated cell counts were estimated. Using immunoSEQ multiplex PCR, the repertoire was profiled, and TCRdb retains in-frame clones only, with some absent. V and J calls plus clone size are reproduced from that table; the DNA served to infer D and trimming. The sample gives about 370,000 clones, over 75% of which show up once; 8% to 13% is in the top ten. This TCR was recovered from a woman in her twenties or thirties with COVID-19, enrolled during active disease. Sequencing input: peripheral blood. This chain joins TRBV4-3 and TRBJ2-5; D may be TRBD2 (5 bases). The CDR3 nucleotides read TGCGCCAGCAGTCAGACGTCTCACGGGGCCCAGTACTTC. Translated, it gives CASSQTSHGAQYF.